The sequence of this T cell receptor beta chain was determined in a study of response to subunit inactivated influenza vaccine. Study findings and constraints: After each seasonal influenza vaccination, few new T cells are recruited, the authors suggested.

This clonotype has ten or more counts. Its antigen is currently unknown. Germline trimming cut 0 bases from V and 9 bases from J; bases unmatched to any gene: 9. The CDR3 has 15 amino acids. Germline V lookup: CDR1 MGHRA, CDR2 YSYEKL. TCRdb reprocessed the RT-PCR reads via MiXCR and lists one record per CDR3 protein. The profile shows just over 300,000 distinct CDR3 sequences, roughly 22% of them singletons. This chain uses TRBV4-1 with TRBJ1-1; 8 bases agree with TRBD1. This sample comprised PBMCs from blood, obtained roughly 20 months after vaccination. The sequence was collected from a man in his fifties or sixties who received an inactivated influenza vaccine. The CDR3: CASSQESGQGRKAFF. CDR3 DNA: TGCGCCAGCAGCCAAGAGTCTGGACAGGGCCGTAAAGCTTTCTTT.